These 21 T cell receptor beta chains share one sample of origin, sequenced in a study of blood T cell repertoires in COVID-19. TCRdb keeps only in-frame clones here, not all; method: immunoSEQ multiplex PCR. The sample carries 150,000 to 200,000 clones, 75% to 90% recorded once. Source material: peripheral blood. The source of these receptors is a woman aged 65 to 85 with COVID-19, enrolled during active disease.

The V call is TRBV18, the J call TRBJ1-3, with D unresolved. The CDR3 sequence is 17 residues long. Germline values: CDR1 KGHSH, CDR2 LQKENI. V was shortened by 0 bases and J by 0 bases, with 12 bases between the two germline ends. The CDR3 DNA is TGTGCCAGCTCACCACCTGGGCAGGATTACTCTGGAAACACCATATATTTT. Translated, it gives CASSPPGQDYSGNTIYF.

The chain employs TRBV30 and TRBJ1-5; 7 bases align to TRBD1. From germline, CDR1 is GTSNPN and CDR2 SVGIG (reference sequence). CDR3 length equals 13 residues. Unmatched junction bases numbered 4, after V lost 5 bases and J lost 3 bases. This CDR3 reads CAWHGTDNQPQHF. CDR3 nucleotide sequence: TGTGCCTGGCACGGGACAGACAATCAGCCCCAGCATTTT.

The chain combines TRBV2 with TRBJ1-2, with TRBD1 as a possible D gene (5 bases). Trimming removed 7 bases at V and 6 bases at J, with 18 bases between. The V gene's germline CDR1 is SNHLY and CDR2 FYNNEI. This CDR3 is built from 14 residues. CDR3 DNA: TGTGCCAGCACCCAAGGTGGGGGGGGTCATGGCTACACCTTC. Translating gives CASTQGGGGHGYTF.

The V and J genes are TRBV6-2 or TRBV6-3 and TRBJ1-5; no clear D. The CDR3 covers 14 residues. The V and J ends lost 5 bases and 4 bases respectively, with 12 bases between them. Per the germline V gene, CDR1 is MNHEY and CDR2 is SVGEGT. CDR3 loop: CASSPQPRNQPQHF. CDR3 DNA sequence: TGTGCCAGCAGTCCGCAACCTAGGAATCAGCCCCAGCATTTT.

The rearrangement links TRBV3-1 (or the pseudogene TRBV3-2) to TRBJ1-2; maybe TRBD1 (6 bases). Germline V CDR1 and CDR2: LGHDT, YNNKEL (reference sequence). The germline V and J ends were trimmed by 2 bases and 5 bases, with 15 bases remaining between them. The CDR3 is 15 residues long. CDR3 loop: CASSQRTGNRYGYTF. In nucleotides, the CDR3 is TGTGCCAGCAGCCAACGTACAGGGAATAGGTATGGCTACACCTTC.

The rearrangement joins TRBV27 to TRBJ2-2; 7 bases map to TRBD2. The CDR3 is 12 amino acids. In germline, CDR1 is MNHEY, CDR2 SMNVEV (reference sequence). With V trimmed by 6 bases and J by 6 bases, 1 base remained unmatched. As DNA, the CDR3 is TGTGCCAGCAGACGGGAGGCCGGGGAGCTGTTTTTT. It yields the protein CASRREAGELFF.

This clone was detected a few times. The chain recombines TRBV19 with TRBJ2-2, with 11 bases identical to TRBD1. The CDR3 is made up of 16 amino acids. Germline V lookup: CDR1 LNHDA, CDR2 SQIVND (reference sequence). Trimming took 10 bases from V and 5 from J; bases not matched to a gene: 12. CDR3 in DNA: TGTGCCACCTCCAACGGACAGGGGGCTAAAACCGGGGAGCTGTTTTTT. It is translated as CATSNGQGAKTGELFF.

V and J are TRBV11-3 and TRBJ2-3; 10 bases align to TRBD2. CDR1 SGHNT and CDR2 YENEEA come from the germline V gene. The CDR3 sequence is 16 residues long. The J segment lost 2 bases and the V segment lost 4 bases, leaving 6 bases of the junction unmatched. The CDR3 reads CASSSRTSGNTDTQYF. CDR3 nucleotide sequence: TGTGCCAGCAGCTCCCGGACTAGCGGTAACACAGATACGCAGTATTTT.

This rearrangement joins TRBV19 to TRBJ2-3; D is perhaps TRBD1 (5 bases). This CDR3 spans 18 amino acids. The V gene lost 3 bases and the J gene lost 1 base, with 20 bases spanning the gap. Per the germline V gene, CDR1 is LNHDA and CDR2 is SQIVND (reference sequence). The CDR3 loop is CASSIGRVELWGTDTQYF. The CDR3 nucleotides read TGTGCCAGTAGTATCGGCAGGGTCGAGTTGTGGGGCACAGATACGCAGTATTTT. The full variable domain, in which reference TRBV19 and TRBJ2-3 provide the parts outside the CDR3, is DGGITQSPKYLFRKEGQNVTLSCEQNLNHDAMYWYRQDPGQGLRLIYYSQIVNDFQKGDIAEGYSVSREKKESFPLTVTSAQKNPTAFYLCASSIGRVELWGTDTQYFGPGTRLTVL.

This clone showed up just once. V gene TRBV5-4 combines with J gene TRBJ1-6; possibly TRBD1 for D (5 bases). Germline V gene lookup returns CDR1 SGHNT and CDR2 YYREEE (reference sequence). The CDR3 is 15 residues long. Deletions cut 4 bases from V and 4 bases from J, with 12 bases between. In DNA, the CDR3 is TGTGCCAGCAGCCTAGTCGACAGATATAATTCACCCCTCCACTTT. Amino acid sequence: CASSLVDRYNSPLHF.

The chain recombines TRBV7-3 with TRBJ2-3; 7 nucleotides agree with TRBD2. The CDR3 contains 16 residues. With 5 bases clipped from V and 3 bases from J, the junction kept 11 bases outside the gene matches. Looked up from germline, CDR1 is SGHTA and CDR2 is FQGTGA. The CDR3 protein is CASSPNPGLKTDTQYF. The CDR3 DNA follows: TGTGCCAGCAGCCCCAACCCGGGACTAAAGACAGATACGCAGTATTTT.

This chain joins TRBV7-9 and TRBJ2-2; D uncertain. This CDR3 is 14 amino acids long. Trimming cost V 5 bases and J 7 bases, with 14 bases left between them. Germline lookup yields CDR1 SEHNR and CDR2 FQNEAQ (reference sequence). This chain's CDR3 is CASSLDTTGGELFF. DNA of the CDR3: TGTGCCAGCAGCCTAGATACCACCGGCGGGGAGCTGTTTTTT.

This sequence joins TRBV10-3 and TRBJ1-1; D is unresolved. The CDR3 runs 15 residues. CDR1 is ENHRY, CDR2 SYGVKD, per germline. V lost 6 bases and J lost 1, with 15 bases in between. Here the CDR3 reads CAISQTSGSNTEAFF. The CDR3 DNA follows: TGTGCCATCAGCCAGACTAGTGGGTCGAACACTGAAGCTTTCTTT.

The DNA of the CDR3 is TGTGCCAGCAGCCCCTTAGTACGGGGGAGGGCAGAGTACGAGCAGTACTTC. Translated, it gives CASSPLVRGRAEYEQYF. The chain combines TRBV14 with TRBJ2-7; 7 nucleotides match TRBD2. Germline CDR1 reads SGHDN; CDR2 reads FVKESK. Germline trimming cut 4 bases from V and 4 bases from J; bases unmatched to any gene: 16. This CDR3 is 17 amino acids long.

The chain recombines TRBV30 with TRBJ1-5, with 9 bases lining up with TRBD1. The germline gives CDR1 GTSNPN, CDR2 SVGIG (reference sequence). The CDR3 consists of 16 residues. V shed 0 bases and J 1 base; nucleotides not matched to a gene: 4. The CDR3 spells CAWSVQQGASNQPQHF. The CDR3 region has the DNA TGTGCCTGGAGTGTACAACAGGGGGCAAGCAATCAGCCCCAGCATTTT.

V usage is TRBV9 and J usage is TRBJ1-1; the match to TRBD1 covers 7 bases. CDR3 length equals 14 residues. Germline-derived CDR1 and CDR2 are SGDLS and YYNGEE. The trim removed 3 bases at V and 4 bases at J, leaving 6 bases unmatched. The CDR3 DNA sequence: TGTGCCAGCAGCGACGGGACAGACCTCACTGAAGCTTTCTTT. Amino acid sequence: CASSDGTDLTEAFF.

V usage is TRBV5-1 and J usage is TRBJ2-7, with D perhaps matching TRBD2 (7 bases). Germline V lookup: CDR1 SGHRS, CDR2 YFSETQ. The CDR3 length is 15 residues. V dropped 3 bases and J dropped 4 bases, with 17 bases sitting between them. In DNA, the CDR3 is TGCGCCAGCAGCTCGACCGGGGGGCGCGTTTACGAGCAGTACTTC. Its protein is CASSSTGGRVYEQYF.

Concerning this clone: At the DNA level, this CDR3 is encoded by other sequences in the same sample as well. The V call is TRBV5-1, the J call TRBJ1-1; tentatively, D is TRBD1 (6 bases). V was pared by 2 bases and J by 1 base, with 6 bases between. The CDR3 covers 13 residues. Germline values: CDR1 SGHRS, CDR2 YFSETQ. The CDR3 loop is CASSLGGNTEAFF. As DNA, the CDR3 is TGCGCCAGCAGCTTAGGGGGGAACACTGAAGCTTTCTTT.

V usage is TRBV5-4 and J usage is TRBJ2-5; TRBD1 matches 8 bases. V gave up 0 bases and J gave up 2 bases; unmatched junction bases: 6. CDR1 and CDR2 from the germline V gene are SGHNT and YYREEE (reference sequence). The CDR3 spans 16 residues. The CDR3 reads CASSLGAGGPQETQYF. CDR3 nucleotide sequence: TGTGCCAGCAGCTTGGGGGCAGGGGGCCCACAAGAGACCCAGTACTTC. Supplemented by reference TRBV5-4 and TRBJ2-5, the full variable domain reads ETGVTQSPTHLIKTRGQQVTLRCSSQSGHNTVSWYQQALGQGPQFIFQYYREEENGRGNFPPRFSGLQFPNYSSELNVNALELDDSALYLCASSLGAGGPQETQYFGPGTRLLVL.

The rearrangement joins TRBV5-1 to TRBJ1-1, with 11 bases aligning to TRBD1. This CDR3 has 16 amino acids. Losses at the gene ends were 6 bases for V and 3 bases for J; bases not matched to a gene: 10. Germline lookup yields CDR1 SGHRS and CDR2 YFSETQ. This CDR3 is CASTWAGTGGDTEAFF. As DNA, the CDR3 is TGCGCCAGCACCTGGGCCGGGACAGGGGGTGACACTGAAGCTTTCTTT.

CDR3 amino acids: CASSSSRDRANTEAFF. In DNA form, the CDR3 reads TGTGCCAGCAGCTCATCCCGGGACAGGGCTAACACTGAAGCTTTCTTT. The chain joins TRBV7-3 to TRBJ1-1; 9 bases map to TRBD1. After removal of 4 bases from V and 2 bases from J, the junction contained 8 bases not matched to a gene. This CDR3 contains 16 residues. Germline V gene data show CDR1 as SGHTA and CDR2 as FQGTGA.